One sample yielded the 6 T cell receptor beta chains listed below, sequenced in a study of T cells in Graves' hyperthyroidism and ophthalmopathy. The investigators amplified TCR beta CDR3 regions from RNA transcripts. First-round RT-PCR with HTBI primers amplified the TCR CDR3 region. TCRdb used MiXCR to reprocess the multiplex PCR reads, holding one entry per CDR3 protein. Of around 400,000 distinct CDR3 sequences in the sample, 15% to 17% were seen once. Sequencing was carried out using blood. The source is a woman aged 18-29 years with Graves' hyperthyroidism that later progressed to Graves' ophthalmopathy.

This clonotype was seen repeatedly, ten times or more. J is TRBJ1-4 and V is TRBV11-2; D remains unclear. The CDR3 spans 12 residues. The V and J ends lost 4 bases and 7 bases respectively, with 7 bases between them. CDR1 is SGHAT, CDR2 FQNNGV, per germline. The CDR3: CASSSNIEKLFF. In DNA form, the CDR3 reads TGTGCCAGCAGCTCAAATATTGAAAAACTGTTTTTT.

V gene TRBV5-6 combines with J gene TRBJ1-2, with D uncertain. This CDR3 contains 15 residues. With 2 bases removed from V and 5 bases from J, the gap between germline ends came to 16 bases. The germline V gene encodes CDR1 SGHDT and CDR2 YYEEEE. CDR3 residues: CASSFPADGIYGYTF. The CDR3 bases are TGTGCCAGCAGCTTCCCCGCGGACGGGATTTATGGCTACACCTTC.

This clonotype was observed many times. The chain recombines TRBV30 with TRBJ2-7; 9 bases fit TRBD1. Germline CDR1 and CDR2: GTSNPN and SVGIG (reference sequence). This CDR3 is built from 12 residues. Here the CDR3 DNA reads TGTGCTTCGGGACAGGGTCGGTACGAGCAGTACTTC. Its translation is CASGQGRYEQYF.

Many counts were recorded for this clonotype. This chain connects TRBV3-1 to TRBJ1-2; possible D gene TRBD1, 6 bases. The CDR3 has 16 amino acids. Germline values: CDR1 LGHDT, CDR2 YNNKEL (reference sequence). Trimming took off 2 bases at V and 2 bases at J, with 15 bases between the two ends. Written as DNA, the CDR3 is TGTGCCAGCAGCCAATCGTTCGGGGGGCCAAACTATGGCTACACCTTC. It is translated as CASSQSFGGPNYGYTF.

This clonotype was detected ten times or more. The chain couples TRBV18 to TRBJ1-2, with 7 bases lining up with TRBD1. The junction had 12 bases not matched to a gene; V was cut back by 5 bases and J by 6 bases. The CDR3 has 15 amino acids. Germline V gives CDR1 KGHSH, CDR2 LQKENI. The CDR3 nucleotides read TGTGCCAGCTCAGGAGGCTCGACAGGGTTGGATGGCTACACCTTC. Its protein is CASSGGSTGLDGYTF. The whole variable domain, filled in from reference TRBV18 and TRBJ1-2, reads NAGVMQNPRHLVRRRGQEARLRCSPMKGHSHVYWYRQLPEEGLKFMVYLQKENIIDESGMPKERFSAEFPKEGPSILRIQQVVRGDSAAYFCASSGGSTGLDGYTFGSGTRLTVV.

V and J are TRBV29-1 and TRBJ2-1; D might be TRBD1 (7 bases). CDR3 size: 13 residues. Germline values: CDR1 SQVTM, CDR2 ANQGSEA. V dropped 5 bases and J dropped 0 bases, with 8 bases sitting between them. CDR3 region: CSVQGGSYNEQFF. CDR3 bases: TGCAGCGTTCAGGGGGGCTCCTACAATGAGCAGTTCTTC.